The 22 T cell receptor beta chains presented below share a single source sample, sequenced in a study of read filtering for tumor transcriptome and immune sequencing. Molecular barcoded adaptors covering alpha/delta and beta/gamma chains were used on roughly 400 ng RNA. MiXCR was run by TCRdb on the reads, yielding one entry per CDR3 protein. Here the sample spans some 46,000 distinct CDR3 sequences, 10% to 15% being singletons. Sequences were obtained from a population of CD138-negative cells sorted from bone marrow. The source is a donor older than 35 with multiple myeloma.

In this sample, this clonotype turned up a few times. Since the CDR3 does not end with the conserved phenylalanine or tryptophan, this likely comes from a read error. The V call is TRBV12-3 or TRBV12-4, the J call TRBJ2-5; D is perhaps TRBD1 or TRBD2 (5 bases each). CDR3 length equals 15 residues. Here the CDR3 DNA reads TGTGCCAGCAGTTCCCTCCTAGGGGTCAGGGAGACTCAGTACCTC. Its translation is CASSSLLGVRETQYL.

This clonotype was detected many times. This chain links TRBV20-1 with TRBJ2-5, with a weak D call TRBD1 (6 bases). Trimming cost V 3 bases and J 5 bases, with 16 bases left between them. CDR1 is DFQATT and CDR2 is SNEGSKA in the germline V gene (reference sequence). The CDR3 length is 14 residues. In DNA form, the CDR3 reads TGCAGTGCTAGTAAACAGGGTCTCTCGGAGACCCAGTACTTC. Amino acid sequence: CSASKQGLSETQYF.

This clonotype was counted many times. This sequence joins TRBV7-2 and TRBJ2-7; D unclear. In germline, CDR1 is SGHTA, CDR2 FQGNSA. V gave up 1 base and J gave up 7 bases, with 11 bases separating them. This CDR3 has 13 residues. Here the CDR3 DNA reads TGTGCCAGCAGCTTAGGTTTTAGATGGGAGCAGTACTTC. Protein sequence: CASSLGFRWEQYF.

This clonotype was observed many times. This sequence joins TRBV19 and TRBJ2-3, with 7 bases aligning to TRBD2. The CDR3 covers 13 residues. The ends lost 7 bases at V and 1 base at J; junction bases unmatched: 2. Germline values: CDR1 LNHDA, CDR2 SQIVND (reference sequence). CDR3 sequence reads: CASNSGRTDTQYF. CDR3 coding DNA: TGTGCCAGTAATAGCGGGCGCACAGATACGCAGTATTTT.

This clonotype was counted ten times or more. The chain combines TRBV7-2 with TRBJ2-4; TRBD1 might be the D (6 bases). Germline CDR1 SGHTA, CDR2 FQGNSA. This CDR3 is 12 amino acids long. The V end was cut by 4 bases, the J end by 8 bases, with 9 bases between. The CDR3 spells CASSSQGDIQYF. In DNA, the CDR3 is TGTGCCAGCAGCTCACAGGGTGACATTCAGTACTTC.

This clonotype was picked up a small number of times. CDR3 protein: CSAKRDRGYEQYF. Here the CDR3 DNA reads TGCAGTGCTAAGCGGGACAGGGGGTACGAGCAGTACTTC. The V gene is TRBV20-1, the J gene TRBJ2-7; 11 nucleotides align to TRBD1. The length of the CDR3 is 13 residues. The germline V gene encodes CDR1 DFQATT and CDR2 SNEGSKA (reference sequence). V lost 4 bases and J lost 4; bases outside the gene matches: 3.

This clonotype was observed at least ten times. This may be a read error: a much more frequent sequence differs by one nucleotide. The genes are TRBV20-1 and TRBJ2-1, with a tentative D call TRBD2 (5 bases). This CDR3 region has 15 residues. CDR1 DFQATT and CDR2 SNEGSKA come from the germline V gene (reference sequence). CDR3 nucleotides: TGCAGTGCTAGGCGGGCGAGTAACTCCTACAATGGGCAGTTCTTC. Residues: CSARRASNSYNGQFF.

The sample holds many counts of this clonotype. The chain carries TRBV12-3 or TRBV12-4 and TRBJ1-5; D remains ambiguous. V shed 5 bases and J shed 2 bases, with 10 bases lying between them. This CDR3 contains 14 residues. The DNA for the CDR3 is TGTGCCAGCAGTCATGGTCGAGGCAATCAGCCCCAGCATTTT. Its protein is CASSHGRGNQPQHF.

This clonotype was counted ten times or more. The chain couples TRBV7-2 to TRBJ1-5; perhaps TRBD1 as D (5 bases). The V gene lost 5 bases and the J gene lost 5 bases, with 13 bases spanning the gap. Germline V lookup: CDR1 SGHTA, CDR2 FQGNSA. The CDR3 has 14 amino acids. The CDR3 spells CASSAGSGDQPQHF. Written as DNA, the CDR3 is TGTGCCAGCAGCGCAGGGTCCGGAGATCAGCCCCAGCATTTT.

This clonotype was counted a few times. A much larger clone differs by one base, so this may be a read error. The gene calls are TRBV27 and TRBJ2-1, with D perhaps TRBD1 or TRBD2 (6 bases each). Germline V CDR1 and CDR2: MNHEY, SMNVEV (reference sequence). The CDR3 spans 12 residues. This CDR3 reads CVSRTGRNEQFF. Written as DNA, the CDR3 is TGTGTCAGCAGAACAGGGAGGAATGAGCAGTTCTTC.

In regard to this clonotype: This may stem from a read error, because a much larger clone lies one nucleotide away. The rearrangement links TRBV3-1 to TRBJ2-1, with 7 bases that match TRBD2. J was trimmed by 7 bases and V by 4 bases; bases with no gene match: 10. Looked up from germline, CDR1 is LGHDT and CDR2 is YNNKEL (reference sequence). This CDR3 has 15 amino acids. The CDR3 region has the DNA TGTGCCAGCAGCCTGGGGACGGGAGGCTGGAATGAGCAGTTCTTC. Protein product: CASSLGTGGWNEQFF.

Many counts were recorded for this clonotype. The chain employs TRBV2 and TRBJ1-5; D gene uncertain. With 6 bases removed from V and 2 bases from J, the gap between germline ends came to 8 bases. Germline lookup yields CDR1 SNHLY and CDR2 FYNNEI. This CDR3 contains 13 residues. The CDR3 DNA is TGTGCCAGCAGACCTGGCGGCAATCAGCCCCAGCATTTT. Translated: CASRPGGNQPQHF.

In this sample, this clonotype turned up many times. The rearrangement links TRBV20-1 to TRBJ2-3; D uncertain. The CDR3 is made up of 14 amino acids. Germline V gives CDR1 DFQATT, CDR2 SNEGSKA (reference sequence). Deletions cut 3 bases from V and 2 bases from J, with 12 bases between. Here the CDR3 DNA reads TGCAGTGCTAGTGTCGTGGGATTCACAGATACGCAGTATTTT. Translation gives CSASVVGFTDTQYF.

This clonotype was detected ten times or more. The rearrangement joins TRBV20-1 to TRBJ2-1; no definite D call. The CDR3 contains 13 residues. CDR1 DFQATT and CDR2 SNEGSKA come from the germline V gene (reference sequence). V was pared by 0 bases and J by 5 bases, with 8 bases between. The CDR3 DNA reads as TGCAGTGCTAGAGATCCCTGGAACAATGAGCAGTTCTTC. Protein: CSARDPWNNEQFF.

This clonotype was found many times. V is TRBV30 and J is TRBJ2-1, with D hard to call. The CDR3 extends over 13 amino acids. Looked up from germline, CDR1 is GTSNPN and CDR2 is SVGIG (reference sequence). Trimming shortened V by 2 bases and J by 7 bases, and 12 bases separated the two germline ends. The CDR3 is CAWSYGFLNEQFF. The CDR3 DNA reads TGTGCCTGGAGTTATGGCTTCCTGAATGAGCAGTTCTTC.

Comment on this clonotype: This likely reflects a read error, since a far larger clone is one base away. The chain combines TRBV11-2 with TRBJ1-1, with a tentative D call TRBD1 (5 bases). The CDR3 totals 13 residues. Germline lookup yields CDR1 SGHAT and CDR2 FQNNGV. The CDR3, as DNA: TGTGCCGGCAGCTTAGTAGGGGACGCTGAAGCTTTCTTT. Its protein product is CAGSLVGDAEAFF.

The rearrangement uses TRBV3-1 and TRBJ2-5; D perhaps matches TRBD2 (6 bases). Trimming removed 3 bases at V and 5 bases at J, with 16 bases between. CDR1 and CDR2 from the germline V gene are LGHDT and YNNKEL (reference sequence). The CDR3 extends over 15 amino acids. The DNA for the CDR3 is TGTGCCAGCAGCCAGGCGGGACGGCCCGGGGAGACCCAGTACTTC. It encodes CASSQAGRPGETQYF.

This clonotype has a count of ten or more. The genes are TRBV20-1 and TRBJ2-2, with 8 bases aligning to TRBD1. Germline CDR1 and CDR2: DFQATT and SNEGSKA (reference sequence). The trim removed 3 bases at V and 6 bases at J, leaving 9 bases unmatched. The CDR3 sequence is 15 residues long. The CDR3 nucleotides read TGCAGTGCTAGGGTGCAGGGGGCTTATCCCGGGGAGCTGTTTTTT. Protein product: CSARVQGAYPGELFF.

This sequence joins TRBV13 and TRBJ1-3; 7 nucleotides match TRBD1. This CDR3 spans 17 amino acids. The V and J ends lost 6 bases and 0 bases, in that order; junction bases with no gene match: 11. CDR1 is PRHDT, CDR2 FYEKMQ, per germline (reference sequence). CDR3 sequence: CASSLDRTANSGNTIYF. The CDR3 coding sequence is TGTGCCAGCAGTCTGGACAGGACCGCTAACTCTGGAAACACCATATATTTT. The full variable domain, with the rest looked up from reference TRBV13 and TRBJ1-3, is AAGVIQSPRHLIKEKRETATLKCYPIPRHDTVYWYQQGPGQDPQFLISFYEKMQSDKGSIPDRFSAQQFSDYHSELNMSSLELGDSALYFCASSLDRTANSGNTIYFGEGSWLTVV.

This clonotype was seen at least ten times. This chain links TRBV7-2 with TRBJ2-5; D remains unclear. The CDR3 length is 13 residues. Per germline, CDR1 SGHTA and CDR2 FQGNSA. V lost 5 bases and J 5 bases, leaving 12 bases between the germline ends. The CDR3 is CASSGRVGETQYF. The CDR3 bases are TGTGCCAGCAGCGGACGGGTTGGGGAGACCCAGTACTTC. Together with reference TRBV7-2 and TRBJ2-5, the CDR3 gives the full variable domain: GAGVSQSPSNKVTEKGKDVELRCDPISGHTALYWYRQSLGQGLEFLIYFQGNSAPDKSGLPSDRFSAERTGGSVSTLTIQRTQQEDSAVYLCASSGRVGETQYFGPGTRLLVL.

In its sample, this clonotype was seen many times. The CDR3, as DNA: TGTGCCAGCAGCTTAACAGGGGCCGAGCAGTACTTC. Translation gives CASSLTGAEQYF. J is TRBJ2-7 and V is TRBV5-4, with TRBD1 identical over 7 bases. Unmatched junction bases numbered 2, after V lost 2 bases and J lost 6 bases. CDR1 SGHNT and CDR2 YYREEE come from the germline V gene (reference sequence). The CDR3 has 12 amino acids.

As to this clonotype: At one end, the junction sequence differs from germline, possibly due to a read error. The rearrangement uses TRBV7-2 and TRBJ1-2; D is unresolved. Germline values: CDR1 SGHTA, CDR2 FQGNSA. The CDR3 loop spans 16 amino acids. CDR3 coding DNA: TGTGCTAGCAGCTTGGACTGGATTTCGTCACACTATGGCTACACCTTC. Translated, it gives CASSLDWISSHYGYTF.